These T cell receptor beta chains were read from a single sample in a study of regulatory T cells in long-lasting Graves disease. Via MiXCR, TCRdb re-called the multiplex PCR reads, giving one row per CDR3 protein. The profile covers 350,000 to 400,000 distinct CDR3 sequences, with 15% to 19% appearing a single time and 20% to 25% taken by the ten largest. The specimen comprised peripheral blood mononuclear cells (PBMCs), sampled at new diagnosis, from a patient treated with antithyroid drugs. These receptors originate from a female donor with Graves disease. CDR3s include the opening cysteine and the closing phenylalanine or tryptophan. The D gene is left open where the match is weak. Clone size is stated in some rows and not others, as once, few, many or a class when expanded.

D	J	V	size	CDR3	DNA
TRBD1	TRBJ1-6	TRBV11-3	many	CASSSGQANSPLHF	TGTGCCAGCAGCTCGGGACAGGCCAATTCACCCCTCCACTTT
TRBD1	TRBJ1-4	TRBV20-1	NA	CSARDLGGHEKLFF	TGCAGTGCTAGAGATCTAGGGGGCCATGAAAAACTGTTTTTT
TRBD2	TRBJ2-2	TRBV10-3	many	CAISGTSGGGTGELFF	TGTGCCATCAGTGGGACTAGCGGGGGAGGGACCGGGGAGCTGTTTTTT
NA	TRBJ1-1	TRBV28	many	CASVLGGATEAFF	TGTGCCAGCGTCCTGGGGGGGGCCACTGAAGCTTTCTTT
NA	TRBJ1-1	TRBV4-1	many	CASSQSSNTEAFF	TGCGCCAGCAGCCAATCCAGTAACACTGAAGCTTTCTTT
TRBD2	TRBJ2-1	TRBV6-1	many	CASRLAGAYNEQFF	TGTGCCAGCAGACTAGCGGGGGCGTACAATGAGCAGTTCTTC
NA	TRBJ1-2	TRBV6-1	few	CASSHEIHYGYTF	TGTGCCAGCAGCCATGAAATCCACTATGGCTACACCTTC
TRBD1	TRBJ2-2	TRBV2	many	CASSRTYTDRGTGELFF	TGTGCCAGCAGCCGAACTTACACCGACAGGGGAACCGGGGAGCTGTTTTTT
NA	TRBJ2-7	TRBV7-9	many	CASSPDPGDEQYF	TGTGCCAGCAGCCCCGACCCAGGGGACGAGCAGTACTTC
TRBD2	TRBJ2-1	TRBV28	NA	CASSPLAGEYNEQFF	TGTGCCAGCAGTCCTCTAGCGGGGGAATACAATGAGCAGTTCTTC
TRBD1	TRBJ2-6	TRBV28	few	CASSLLGQGLSGANVLTF	TGTGCCAGCAGTTTATTGGGACAGGGGTTATCTGGGGCCAACGTCCTGACTTTC
NA	TRBJ2-5	TRBV11-2	NA	CASSQYGTGTRQTQYF	TGTGCCAGCAGCCAATACGGGACAGGGACTAGACAGACCCAGTACTTC
NA	TRBJ1-5	TRBV9	NA	CASSALDTPNQPQHF	TGTGCCAGCAGCGCCCTAGACACTCCCAATCAGCCCCAGCATTTT
NA	TRBJ2-1	TRBV5-8	many	CASAGLNEQFF	TGTGCCAGTGCAGGGCTCAATGAGCAGTTCTTC
NA	TRBJ1-1	TRBV12-3/TRBV12-4	many	CASSFPPSGGRGDTEAFF	TGTGCCAGCAGTTTTCCCCCCTCGGGGGGCAGGGGTGACACTGAAGCTTTCTTT
NA	TRBJ1-5	TRBV5-1	many	CASSLEPTGFDNQPQHF	TGCGCCAGCAGCTTGGAGCCTACAGGATTTGACAATCAGCCCCAGCATTTT
TRBD1	TRBJ2-7	TRBV20-1	many	CSALPEGTGAYEQYF	TGCAGTGCCCTCCCAGAAGGGACAGGGGCTTACGAGCAGTACTTC
NA	TRBJ1-5	TRBV2	many	CASGAGGVDQPQHF	TGTGCCAGCGGGGCAGGAGGGGTCGATCAGCCCCAGCATTTT
NA	TRBJ2-1	TRBV18	NA	CASSPRSGTGIHNEQFF	TGTGCCAGCTCACCACGATCCGGGACGGGGATACACAATGAGCAGTTCTTC
TRBD2	TRBJ2-1	TRBV20-1	many	CSARIGLADNEQFF	TGCAGTGCTAGAATTGGGCTAGCGGACAATGAGCAGTTCTTC
NA	TRBJ2-2	TRBV3-1	many	CASSVRLERGGELFF	TGTGCCAGCAGCGTGAGACTAGAACGAGGCGGGGAGCTGTTTTTT
TRBD2	TRBJ2-1	TRBV4-1	many	CASSQLHQAGGSGEQFF	TGCGCCAGCAGCCAACTCCATCAAGCGGGAGGCTCGGGTGAGCAGTTCTTC
NA	TRBJ2-2	TRBV5-1	many	CASREVPRGANTGELFF	TGCGCCAGCAGAGAGGTGCCACGGGGAGCGAACACCGGGGAGCTGTTTTTT
NA	TRBJ2-7	TRBV20-1	many	CSARRGAGTYEQYF	TGCAGTGCTAGACGGGGGGCCGGCACCTACGAGCAGTACTTC
NA	TRBJ1-6	TRBV6-1	NA	CASSENRRGPYNSPLHF	TGTGCCAGCAGTGAAAATCGAAGGGGCCCCTATAATTCACCCCTCCACTTT
NA	TRBJ1-1	TRBV12-3/TRBV12-4	many	CASSPWTVRTGEAFF	TGTGCCAGCAGTCCGTGGACAGTCCGGACTGGTGAAGCTTTCTTT
NA	TRBJ2-2	TRBV14	few	CASSHMRVGELFF	TGTGCCAGCAGCCATATGAGGGTCGGGGAGCTGTTTTTT
NA	TRBJ2-3	TRBV7-9	many	CASSLSFGTDTQYF	TGTGCCAGCAGCTTAAGTTTCGGCACAGATACGCAGTATTTT
NA	TRBJ2-1	TRBV7-2	many	CASSFVRGREQFF	TGTGCCAGCAGCTTCGTACGGGGGCGGGAGCAGTTCTTC
TRBD1	TRBJ1-1	TRBV4-3	many	CASSPGGQWNTEAFF	TGCGCCAGCAGCCCTGGGGGACAGTGGAACACTGAAGCTTTCTTT
NA	TRBJ2-2	TRBV2	NA	CASIRLAGGPPGSCFF	NA
NA	TRBJ1-4	TRBV5-1	NA	CASSLEGLKEKLFF	TGCGCCAGCAGCTTGGAAGGGTTAAAGGAAAAACTGTTTTTT
NA	TRBJ1-1	TRBV20-1	many	CSARDSADHYTEAFF	TGCAGTGCTAGAGATTCGGCGGATCATTACACTGAAGCTTTCTTT
NA	TRBJ2-6	TRBV7-3	NA	CASSPKGGANVLTF	TGTGCCAGCAGCCCCAAGGGTGGGGCCAACGTCCTGACTTTC
TRBD1	TRBJ2-7	TRBV10-3	many	CAISVGQGGDEQYF	TGTGCCATCAGTGTCGGACAGGGAGGTGACGAGCAGTACTTC
NA	TRBJ1-4	TRBV12-3/TRBV12-4	many	CASSFGGIFEKLFF	TGTGCCAGCAGTTTCGGGGGAATCTTTGAAAAACTGTTTTTT
NA	TRBJ2-1	TRBV7-9	many	CAGLAYSSYNEQFF	TGTGCCGGCCTAGCGTACAGCTCCTACAATGAGCAGTTCTTC